The 10 T cell receptor beta chains presented below share a single source sample, sequenced in a study of T cell responses to AZD1222 COVID-19 vaccine. The assay was immunoSEQ multiplex PCR, and TCRdb's table has in-frame clones only and misses some. The sample has roughly 110,000 clones; just under 90% are singletons. The specimen comprised peripheral blood, sampled on day 0 of AZD1222 vaccination. These receptors all come from an adult in good health.

This sequence joins TRBV29-1 and TRBJ2-7, with D maybe TRBD2 (6 bases). The CDR3 spans 14 residues. Germline V gene data show CDR1 as SQVTM and CDR2 as ANQGSEA. The germline V and J ends were trimmed by 4 bases and 7 bases, with 20 bases remaining between them. The CDR3 reads CSVGRGSSREEQYF. CDR3 DNA sequence: TGCAGCGTTGGGCGGGGCAGTTCAAGGGAAGAGCAGTACTTC.

Only a few counts were recorded for this clone. The chain is built from TRBV3-1 (or the pseudogene TRBV3-2) and TRBJ2-1, with D possibly matching TRBD2 (6 bases). CDR1 LGHDT and CDR2 YNNKEL come from the germline V gene (reference sequence). Trimming pared 2 bases from V and 4 bases from J, leaving 15 bases between. CDR3 length equals 16 residues. The chain's CDR3 is CASSQKGGITYNEQFF. DNA for the CDR3: TGTGCCAGCAGCCAAAAGGGCGGGATTACATACAATGAGCAGTTCTTC.

This clone occurred once. The CDR3 region has the DNA TGTGCCTGGAGACAGGGTTATAATTCACCCCTCCACTTT. Residues: CAWRQGYNSPLHF. The rearrangement joins TRBV30 to TRBJ1-6; D may be TRBD1 (6 bases). There are 13 residues in the CDR3. Trimming took off 3 bases at V and 4 bases at J, with 7 bases between the two ends. The germline V gene encodes CDR1 GTSNPN and CDR2 SVGIG (reference sequence).

This sequence joins TRBV4-3 and TRBJ1-6; D may be TRBD1 (6 bases). The V end was cut by 4 bases, the J end by 7 bases, with 8 bases between. CDR1 LGHNA and CDR2 YSLEER come from the germline V gene. The CDR3 loop spans 13 amino acids. The CDR3 region is CASSLDRNSPLHF. The DNA of the CDR3 is TGCGCCAGCAGCCTGGACAGAAATTCACCCCTCCACTTT.

This chain connects TRBV12-3 or TRBV12-4 to TRBJ1-2; 8 bases are a match to TRBD1. V dropped 7 bases and J dropped 11; count of bases not matched to a gene: 9. The CDR3 runs 12 residues. As DNA, the CDR3 is TGTGCCAGCACCGCGGACAGGGTAGTGTACACCTTC. This translates into CASTADRVVYTF.

This clone came up a few times. V is TRBV18 and J is TRBJ1-4; no firm D call. The germline gives CDR1 KGHSH, CDR2 LQKENI. V was shortened by 5 bases and J by 4 bases, with 8 bases between the two germline ends. The CDR3 extends over 13 amino acids. CDR3 sequence (DNA): TGTGCCAGCTCATTAAAGCGTAATGAAAAACTGTTTTTT. It codes for CASSLKRNEKLFF.

The chain has TRBV11-2 and TRBJ2-3; 7 bases fit TRBD1. This CDR3 is 16 amino acids long. With V trimmed by 4 bases and J by 2 bases, 9 bases remained unmatched. Germline CDR1 is SGHAT and CDR2 is FQNNGV. CDR3 region: CASSSLRQGFTDTQYF. The CDR3 DNA follows: TGTGCCAGCAGCTCACTTCGACAGGGATTCACAGATACGCAGTATTTT.

In its sample, this clone ranks as medium-sized. The J gene is TRBJ1-1, the V gene TRBV19; no clear D. CDR3 size: 13 residues. The germline CDR1 and CDR2 sequences are LNHDA and SQIVND (reference sequence). Trimming took off 3 bases at V and 4 bases at J, with 9 bases between the two ends. As DNA, the CDR3 is TGTGCCAGTAGTATGGAGTGGGTCACTGAAGCTTTCTTT. Translating it yields CASSMEWVTEAFF.

The V gene is TRBV5-1, the J gene TRBJ2-2, with D possibly TRBD1 on 5 matching bases. The germline gives CDR1 SGHRS, CDR2 YFSETQ. Trimming cost V 0 bases and J 6 bases, with 9 bases left between them. CDR3 length: 14 residues. For the CDR3, the DNA is TGCGCCAGCAGCTTGGCCAGGGCCCCCGGGGAGCTGTTTTTT. This encodes CASSLARAPGELFF.

The chain carries TRBV19 and TRBJ1-2, with D possibly being TRBD1 (5 bases). Germline assignment: CDR1 LNHDA and CDR2 SQIVND (reference sequence). The germline V and J ends were trimmed by 5 bases and 2 bases, with 15 bases remaining between them. There are 15 residues in the CDR3. Written as DNA, the CDR3 is TGTGCCAGTAGTGTAACGGGGGTGCCGAACTATGGCTACACCTTC. As protein: CASSVTGVPNYGYTF.